This TCR beta chain was sequenced for a study of Ad26.COV2.S vaccination and SARS-CoV-2 variants. Study summary: Ad26.COV2.S, an intramuscular injection, was given once or twice 56 days apart.

The treatment here: some 19 received Ad26.COV2.S at low or high dose, single or two shots; several received placebo; per-sample allocation not given. Sampling happened 63 days after the first vaccine or placebo injection. Boston provided a donor who was an adult aged 18-55 years. Overall study results and limits: Reportedly, spike-specific CD8+ and CD4+ T cell responses achieved substantial breadth once vaccination had taken place.

Regarding this clone: Its antigen is not known.

Libraries were prepared by immunoSEQ multiplex PCR; TCRdb keeps only in-frame clonotypes and omits some of them. The profile covers some 250,000 clones, with 88% appearing a single time and approximately 11% taken by the ten largest. The sequences come from peripheral blood, collected in a trial of Ad26.COV2.S vaccine versus placebo. The receptor was isolated from a person between 18 and 65 years old who received the Ad26.COV2.S COVID-19 vaccine or a placebo.

This CDR3 is CASGGGGPQHF. Here the CDR3 DNA reads TGTGCCAGCGGAGGCGGGGGGCCCCAGCATTTT. The chain employs TRBV9 and TRBJ1-5; TRBD1 might be the D (5 bases). Germline CDR1 is SGDLS and CDR2 is YYNGEE. The CDR3 consists of 11 residues. V lost 7 bases and J 9 bases, leaving 11 bases between the germline ends.